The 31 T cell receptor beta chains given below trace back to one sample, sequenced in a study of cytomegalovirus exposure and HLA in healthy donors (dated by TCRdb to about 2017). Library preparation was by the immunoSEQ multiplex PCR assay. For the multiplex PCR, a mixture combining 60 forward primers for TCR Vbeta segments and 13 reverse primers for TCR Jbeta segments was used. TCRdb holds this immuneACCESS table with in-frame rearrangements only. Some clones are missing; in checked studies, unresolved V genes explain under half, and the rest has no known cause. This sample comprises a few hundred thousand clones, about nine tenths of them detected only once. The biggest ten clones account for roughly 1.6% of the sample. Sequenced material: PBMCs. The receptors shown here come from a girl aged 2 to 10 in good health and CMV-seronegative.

CDR3 nucleotide sequence: TGTGCCAGCAGTTCCCCCCGGGCCTACAATGAGCAGTTCTTC. Amino acid sequence: CASSSPRAYNEQFF. The chain employs TRBV28 and TRBJ2-1, with D hard to call. The CDR3 covers 14 residues. V was clipped by 4 bases and J by 2 bases, with 9 bases between them. Germline V CDR1 and CDR2: MDHEN, SYDVKM.

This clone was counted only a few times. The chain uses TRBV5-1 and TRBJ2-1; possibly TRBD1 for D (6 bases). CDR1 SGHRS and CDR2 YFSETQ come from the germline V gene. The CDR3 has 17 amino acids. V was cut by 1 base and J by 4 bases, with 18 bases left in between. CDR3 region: CASSLTQGKGLYNEQFF. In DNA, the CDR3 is TGCGCCAGCAGCTTGACTCAGGGGAAGGGCTTATACAATGAGCAGTTCTTC.

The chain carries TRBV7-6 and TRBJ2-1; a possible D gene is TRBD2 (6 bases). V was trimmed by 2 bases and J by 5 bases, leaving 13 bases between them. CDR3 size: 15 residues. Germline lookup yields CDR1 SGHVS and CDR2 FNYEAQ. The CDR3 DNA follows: TGTGCCAGCAGCTTACTTAGGGAGGTAGACAATGAGCAGTTCTTC. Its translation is CASSLLREVDNEQFF. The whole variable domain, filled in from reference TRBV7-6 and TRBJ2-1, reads GAGVSQSPRYKVTKRGQDVALRCDPISGHVSLYWYRQALGQGPEFLTYFNYEAQQDKSGLPNDRFSAERPEGSISTLTIQRTEQRDSAMYRCASSLLREVDNEQFFGPGTRLTVL.

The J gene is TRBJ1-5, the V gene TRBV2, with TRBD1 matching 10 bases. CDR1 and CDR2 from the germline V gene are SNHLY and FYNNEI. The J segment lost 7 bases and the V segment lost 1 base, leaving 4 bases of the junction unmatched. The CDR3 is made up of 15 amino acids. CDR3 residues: CASSEGPTGGQPQHF. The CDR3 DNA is TGTGCCAGCAGTGAAGGCCCGACAGGGGGCCAGCCCCAGCATTTT.

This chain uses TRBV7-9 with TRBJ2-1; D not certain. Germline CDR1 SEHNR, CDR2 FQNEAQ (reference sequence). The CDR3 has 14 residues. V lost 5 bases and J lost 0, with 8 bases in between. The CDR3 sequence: CASSPFPSYNEQFF. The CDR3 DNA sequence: TGTGCCAGCAGCCCGTTTCCCTCCTACAATGAGCAGTTCTTC.

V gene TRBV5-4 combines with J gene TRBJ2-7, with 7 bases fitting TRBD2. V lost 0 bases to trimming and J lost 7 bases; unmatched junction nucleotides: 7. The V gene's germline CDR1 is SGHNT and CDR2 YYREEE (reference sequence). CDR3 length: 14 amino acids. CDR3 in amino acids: CASSLGGMGGEQYF. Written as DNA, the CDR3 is TGTGCCAGCAGCTTGGGGGGGATGGGGGGGGAGCAGTACTTC.

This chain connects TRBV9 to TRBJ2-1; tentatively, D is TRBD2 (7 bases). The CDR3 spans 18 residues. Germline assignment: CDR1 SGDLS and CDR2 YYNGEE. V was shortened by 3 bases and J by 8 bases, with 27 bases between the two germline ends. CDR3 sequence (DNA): TGTGCCAGCAGCGATCCCCTGGGGGGGACAACTAATTGGGATGAGCAGTTCTTC. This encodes CASSDPLGGTTNWDEQFF.

The CDR3 DNA reads as TGTGCCAGCAGTGGGCAGGGAAACACCATATATTTT. This gives the protein CASSGQGNTIYF. V gene TRBV2 combines with J gene TRBJ1-3; no clear D gene. Germline values: CDR1 SNHLY, CDR2 FYNNEI. V lost 4 bases to trimming and J lost 4 bases, with 5 bases between them. The CDR3 is 12 residues long.

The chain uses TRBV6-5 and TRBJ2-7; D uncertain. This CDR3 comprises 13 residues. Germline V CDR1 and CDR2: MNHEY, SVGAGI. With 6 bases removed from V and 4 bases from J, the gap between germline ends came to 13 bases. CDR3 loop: CASSPDNFYEQYF. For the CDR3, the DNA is TGTGCCAGCAGCCCTGACAATTTTTACGAGCAGTACTTC.

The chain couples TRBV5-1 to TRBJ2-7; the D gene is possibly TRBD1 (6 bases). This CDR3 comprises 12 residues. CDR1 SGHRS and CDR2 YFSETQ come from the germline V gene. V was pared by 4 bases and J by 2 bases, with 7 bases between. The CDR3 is CASSKGAYEQYF. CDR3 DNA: TGCGCCAGCAGCAAGGGGGCCTACGAGCAGTACTTC.

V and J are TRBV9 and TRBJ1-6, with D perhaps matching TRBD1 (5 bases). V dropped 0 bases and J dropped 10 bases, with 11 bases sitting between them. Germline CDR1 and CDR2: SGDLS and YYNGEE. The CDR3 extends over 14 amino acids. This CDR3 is CASSVAGAESPLHF. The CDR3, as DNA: TGTGCCAGCAGCGTAGCTGGGGCCGAGTCACCCCTCCACTTT.

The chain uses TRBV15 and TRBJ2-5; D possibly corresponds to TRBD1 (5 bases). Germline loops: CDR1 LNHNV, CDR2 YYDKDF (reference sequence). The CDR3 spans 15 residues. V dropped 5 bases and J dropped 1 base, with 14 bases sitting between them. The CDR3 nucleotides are TGTGCCACCAGCCCAACCCGACAGATCCAAGAGACCCAGTACTTC. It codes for CATSPTRQIQETQYF.

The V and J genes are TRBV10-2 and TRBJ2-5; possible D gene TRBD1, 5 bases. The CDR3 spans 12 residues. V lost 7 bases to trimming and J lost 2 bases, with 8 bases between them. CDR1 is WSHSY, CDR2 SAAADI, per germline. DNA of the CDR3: TGCGCCAGCAAGACAGATCAAGAGACCCAGTACTTC. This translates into CASKTDQETQYF.

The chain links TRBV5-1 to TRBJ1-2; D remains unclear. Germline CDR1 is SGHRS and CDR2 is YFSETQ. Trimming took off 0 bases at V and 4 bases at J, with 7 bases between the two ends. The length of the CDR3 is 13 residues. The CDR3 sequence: CASSLGAIYGYTF. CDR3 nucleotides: TGCGCCAGCAGCTTGGGGGCAATCTATGGCTACACCTTC.

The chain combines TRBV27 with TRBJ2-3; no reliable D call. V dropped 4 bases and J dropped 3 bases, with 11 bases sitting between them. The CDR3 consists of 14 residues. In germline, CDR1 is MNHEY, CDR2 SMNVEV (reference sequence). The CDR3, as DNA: TGTGCCAGCAGTTCTAGTGGAAGAACAGATACGCAGTATTTT. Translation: CASSSSGRTDTQYF.

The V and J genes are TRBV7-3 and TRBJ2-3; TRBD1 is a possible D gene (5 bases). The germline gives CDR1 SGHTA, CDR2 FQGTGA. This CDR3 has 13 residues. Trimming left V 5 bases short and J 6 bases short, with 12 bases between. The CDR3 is CASSPQGSDTQYF. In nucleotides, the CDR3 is TGTGCCAGCAGCCCTCAGGGTTCGGATACGCAGTATTTT.

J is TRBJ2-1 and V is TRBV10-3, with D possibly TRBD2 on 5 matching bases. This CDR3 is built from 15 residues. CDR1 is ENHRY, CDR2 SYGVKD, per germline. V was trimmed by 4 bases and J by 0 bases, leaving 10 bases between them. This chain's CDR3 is CAISAVAGSYNEQFF. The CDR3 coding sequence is TGTGCCATCAGTGCTGTGGCGGGCTCCTACAATGAGCAGTTCTTC.

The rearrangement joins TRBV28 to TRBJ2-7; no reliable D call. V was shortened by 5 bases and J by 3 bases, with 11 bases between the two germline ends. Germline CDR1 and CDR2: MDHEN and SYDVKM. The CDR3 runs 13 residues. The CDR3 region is CASSPHSNYEQYF. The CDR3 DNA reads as TGTGCCAGCAGTCCCCACTCGAACTACGAGCAGTACTTC.

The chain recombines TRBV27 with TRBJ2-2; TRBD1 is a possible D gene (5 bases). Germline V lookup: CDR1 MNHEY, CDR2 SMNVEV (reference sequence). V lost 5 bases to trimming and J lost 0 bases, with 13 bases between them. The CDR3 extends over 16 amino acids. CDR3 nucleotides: TGTGCCAGCAGTCGAGCTACAGGCGCGAACACCGGGGAGCTGTTTTTT. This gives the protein CASSRATGANTGELFF.

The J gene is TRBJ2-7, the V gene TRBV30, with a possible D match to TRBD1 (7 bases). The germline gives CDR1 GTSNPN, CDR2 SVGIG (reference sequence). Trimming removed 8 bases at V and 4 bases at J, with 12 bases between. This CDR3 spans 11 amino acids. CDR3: CAAAGGYEQYF. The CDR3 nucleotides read TGTGCCGCCGCAGGGGGGTACGAGCAGTACTTC.

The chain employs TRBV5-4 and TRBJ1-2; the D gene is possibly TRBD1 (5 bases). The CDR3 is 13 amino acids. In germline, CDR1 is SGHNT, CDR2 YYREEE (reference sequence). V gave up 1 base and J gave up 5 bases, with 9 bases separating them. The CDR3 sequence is CASSLFQGYGYTF. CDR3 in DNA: TGTGCCAGCAGCTTGTTCCAGGGTTATGGCTACACCTTC.

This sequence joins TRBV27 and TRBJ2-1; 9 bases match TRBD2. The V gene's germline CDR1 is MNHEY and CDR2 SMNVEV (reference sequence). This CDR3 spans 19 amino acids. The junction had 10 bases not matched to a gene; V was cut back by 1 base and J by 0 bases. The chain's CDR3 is CASSLLGWTSDISYNEQFF. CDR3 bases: TGTGCCAGCAGTTTATTGGGGTGGACTAGCGATATCTCCTACAATGAGCAGTTCTTC.

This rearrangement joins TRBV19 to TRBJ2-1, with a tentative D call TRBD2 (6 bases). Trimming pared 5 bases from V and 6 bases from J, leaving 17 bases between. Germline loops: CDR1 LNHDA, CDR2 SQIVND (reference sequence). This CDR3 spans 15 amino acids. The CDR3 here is CASSPTRGGFNEQFF. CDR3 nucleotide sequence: TGTGCCAGTAGTCCCACTCGAGGAGGGTTCAATGAGCAGTTCTTC.

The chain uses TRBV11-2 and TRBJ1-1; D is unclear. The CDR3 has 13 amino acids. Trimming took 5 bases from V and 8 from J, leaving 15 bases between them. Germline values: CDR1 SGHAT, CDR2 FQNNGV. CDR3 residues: CASSPPSGGEAFF. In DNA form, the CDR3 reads TGTGCCAGCAGCCCTCCTAGTGGCGGAGAAGCTTTCTTT. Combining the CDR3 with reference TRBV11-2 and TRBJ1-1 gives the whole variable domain EAGVAQSPRYKIIEKRQSVAFWCNPISGHATLYWYQQILGQGPKLLIQFQNNGVVDDSQLPKDRFSAERLKGVDSTLKIQPAKLEDSAVYLCASSPPSGGEAFFGQGTRLTVV.

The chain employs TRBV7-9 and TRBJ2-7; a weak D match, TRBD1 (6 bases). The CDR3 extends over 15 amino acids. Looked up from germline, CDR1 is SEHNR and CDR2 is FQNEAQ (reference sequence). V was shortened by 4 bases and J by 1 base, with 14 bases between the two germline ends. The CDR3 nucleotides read TGTGCCAGCAGCTCCCGCGTCGACAGGTCCTACGAGCAGTACTTC. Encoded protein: CASSSRVDRSYEQYF.

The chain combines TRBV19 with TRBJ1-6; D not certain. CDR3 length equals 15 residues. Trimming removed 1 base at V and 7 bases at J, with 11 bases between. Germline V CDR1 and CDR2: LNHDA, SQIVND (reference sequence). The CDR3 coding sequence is TGTGCCAGTAGTATAGGGGAGACACTAAATTCACCCCTCCACTTT. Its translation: CASSIGETLNSPLHF.

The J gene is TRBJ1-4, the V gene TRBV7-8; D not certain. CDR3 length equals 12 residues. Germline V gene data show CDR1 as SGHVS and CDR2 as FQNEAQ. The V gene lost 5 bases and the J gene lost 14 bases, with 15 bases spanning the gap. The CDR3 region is CASSVIGVQLFF. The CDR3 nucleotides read TGTGCCAGCAGCGTGATCGGGGTGCAGCTGTTTTTT.

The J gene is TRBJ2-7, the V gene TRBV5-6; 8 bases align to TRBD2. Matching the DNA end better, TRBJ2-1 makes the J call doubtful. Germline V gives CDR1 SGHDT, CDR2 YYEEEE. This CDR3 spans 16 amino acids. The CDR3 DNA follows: TGTGCCAGCAGCCCGCCCGGGGCGGGGGGATACAATGAGCAGTTCTTC. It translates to CASSPPGAGGYNEQFF.

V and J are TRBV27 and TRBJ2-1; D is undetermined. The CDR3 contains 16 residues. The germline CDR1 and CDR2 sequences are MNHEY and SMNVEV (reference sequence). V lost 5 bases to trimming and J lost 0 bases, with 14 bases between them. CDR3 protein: CASSRRTVSSYNEQFF. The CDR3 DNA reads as TGTGCCAGCAGTCGCCGCACGGTGTCCTCCTACAATGAGCAGTTCTTC.

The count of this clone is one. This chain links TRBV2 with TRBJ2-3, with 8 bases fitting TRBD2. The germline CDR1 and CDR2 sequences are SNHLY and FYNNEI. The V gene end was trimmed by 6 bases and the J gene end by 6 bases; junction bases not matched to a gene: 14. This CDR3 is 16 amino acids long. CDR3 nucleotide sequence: TGTGCCAGCAGCCCCGGGGGTATAGCGGGGTCCGATACGCAGTATTTT. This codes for CASSPGGIAGSDTQYF.

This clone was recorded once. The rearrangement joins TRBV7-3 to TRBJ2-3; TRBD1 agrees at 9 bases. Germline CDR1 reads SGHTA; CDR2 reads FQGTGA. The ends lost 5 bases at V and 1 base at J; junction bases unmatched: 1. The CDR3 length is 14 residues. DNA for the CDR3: TGTGCCAGCAGCCGGACAGGGGGCACAGATACGCAGTATTTT. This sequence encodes CASSRTGGTDTQYF.